Following are 21 T cell receptor beta chains from one sample sequenced in a study of blood T cell repertoires in COVID-19. The data were produced by immunoSEQ multiplex PCR, yet TCRdb's version contains in-frame clones alone and is incomplete. The sample includes approximately 140,000 clones, 84% of them seen just once. The sample was peripheral blood. The receptors here all came from a man aged 55-75 years with acute or convalescent COVID-19.

There are a few counts of this clone. The chain carries TRBV4-2 and TRBJ1-6; D perhaps matches TRBD1 (5 bases). Trimming took off 0 bases at V and 0 bases at J, with 15 bases between the two ends. The CDR3 sequence is 19 residues long. The germline V gene encodes CDR1 LGHNA and CDR2 YNFKEQ. The CDR3: CASSQDGQGPSSYNSPLHF. The CDR3 coding sequence is TGTGCCAGCAGCCAAGATGGGCAGGGTCCGAGCTCCTATAATTCACCCCTCCACTTT.

The chain couples TRBV3-1 (or the pseudogene TRBV3-2) to TRBJ2-2; 12 bases agree with TRBD2. Germline lookup yields CDR1 LGHDT and CDR2 YNNKEL (reference sequence). V trimming: 3 bases; J trimming: 6 bases; junction bases outside the gene matches: 2. CDR3 length: 15 residues. This CDR3 is CASSHSSGRAGELFF. The CDR3 coding sequence is TGTGCCAGCAGCCACTCTAGCGGGAGGGCCGGGGAGCTGTTTTTT.

V and J are TRBV24-1 and TRBJ1-2, with D hard to call. Germline CDR1 reads KGHDR; CDR2 reads SFDVKD. Trimming took 0 bases from V and 6 from J, leaving 10 bases between them. CDR3 length equals 14 residues. The CDR3 sequence is CATSDLEGSNGYTF. CDR3 nucleotides: TGTGCCACCAGTGATTTGGAGGGAAGTAATGGCTACACCTTC.

This clone was counted once. This chain uses TRBV18 with TRBJ2-5; D gene ambiguous. The CDR3 totals 11 residues. Looked up from germline, CDR1 is KGHSH and CDR2 is LQKENI. Trimming pared 8 bases from V and 0 bases from J, leaving 4 bases between. For the CDR3, the DNA is TGTGCCAGCGCGGACCAAGAGACCCAGTACTTC. It specifies CASADQETQYF.

The chain has TRBV6-5 and TRBJ2-5; D not resolved. The germline V and J ends were trimmed by 5 bases and 0 bases, with 10 bases remaining between them. Germline loops: CDR1 MNHEY, CDR2 SVGAGI. This CDR3 comprises 14 residues. The CDR3 loop reads CASSRKPYQETQYF. The CDR3 DNA is TGTGCCAGCAGTCGCAAGCCGTACCAAGAGACCCAGTACTTC.

The rearrangement joins TRBV11-1 to TRBJ2-7; D possibly corresponds to TRBD1 (6 bases). V gave up 6 bases and J gave up 0 bases, with 12 bases separating them. The length of the CDR3 is 14 residues. Germline V gene lookup returns CDR1 SGHAT and CDR2 FQDESV (reference sequence). DNA of the CDR3: TGTGCCAGCAGTAAAACAGGGACCTCCTACGAGCAGTACTTC. Amino acid sequence: CASSKTGTSYEQYF. Full variable domain (remainder filled in from reference TRBV11-1 and TRBJ2-7): EAEVAQSPRYKITEKSQAVAFWCDPISGHATLYWYRQILGQGPELLVQFQDESVVDDSQLPKDRFSAERLKGVDSTLKIQPAELGDSAMYLCASSKTGTSYEQYFGPGTRLTVT.

A note on this clone: The same CDR3 can be traced to other DNA sequences in this sample. The genes are TRBV3-1 (or the pseudogene TRBV3-2) and TRBJ1-2; 7 bases are shared with TRBD1. The germline V gene encodes CDR1 LGHDT and CDR2 YNNKEL (reference sequence). Trimming at V came to 0 bases and at J to 0 bases, leaving 1 base not matched to a gene. This CDR3 comprises 15 residues. In DNA form, the CDR3 reads TGTGCCAGCAGCCAAGACAGGGGGGCTAACTATGGCTACACCTTC. Protein sequence: CASSQDRGANYGYTF.

The chain carries TRBV5-1 and TRBJ1-2; TRBD1 matches at 7 bases. The CDR3 runs to 12 residues. Germline CDR1 and CDR2: SGHRS and YFSETQ. Trimming removed 4 bases from V and 3 bases from J; junction bases left unmatched: 0. CDR3 region: CASSQGDYGYTF. The CDR3 DNA reads TGCGCCAGCAGCCAGGGGGACTATGGCTACACCTTC.

The chain joins TRBV7-3 to TRBJ2-3, with 9 bases matching TRBD2. V trimming: 5 bases; J trimming: 3 bases; junction bases outside the gene matches: 6. The length of the CDR3 is 15 residues. The V gene's germline CDR1 is SGHTA and CDR2 FQGTGA. In DNA, the CDR3 is TGTGCCAGCAGCCGTAGCGGGGGCGGGACAGATACGCAGTATTTT. Translation: CASSRSGGGTDTQYF.

The V and J genes are TRBV6-5 and TRBJ1-1; 7 bases map to TRBD1. The ends lost 2 bases at V and 1 base at J; junction bases unmatched: 4. The germline gives CDR1 MNHEY, CDR2 SVGAGI. The CDR3 runs 15 residues. CDR3 in amino acids: CASSYAGGRNTEAFF. The CDR3 nucleotides are TGTGCCAGCAGTTACGCAGGGGGGCGGAACACTGAAGCTTTCTTT.

This clone was seen a handful of times. V usage is TRBV12-5 and J usage is TRBJ2-5; weak D call: TRBD2 (7 bases). Germline CDR1 and CDR2: LGHNT and FRNRAP. The CDR3 runs to 13 residues. V was trimmed by 5 bases and J by 5 bases, leaving 12 bases between them. DNA for the CDR3: TGTGCTAGTGGTCCCAGGGGAGGGGAGACCCAGTACTTC. Protein: CASGPRGGETQYF.

This chain connects TRBV2 to TRBJ2-4; a weak D match, TRBD1 (6 bases). The CDR3 consists of 12 residues. CDR1 and CDR2 from the germline V gene are SNHLY and FYNNEI. Trimming stripped 6 bases from V and 9 bases from J, with 12 bases between. The CDR3 nucleotides read TGTGCCAGCAGCCAAGGACAGCTCATTCAGTACTTC. It specifies CASSQGQLIQYF.

As regards this clone: At the DNA level, this CDR3 is encoded by other sequences in the same sample as well. The genes are TRBV6-5 and TRBJ2-6; D is unclear. This CDR3 contains 13 residues. V gave up 8 bases and J gave up 1 base, with 6 bases separating them. Germline V gene sequence: CDR1 MNHEY, CDR2 SVGAGI. The CDR3 loop reads CASSRSGANVLTF. In DNA form, the CDR3 reads TGTGCCAGCTCCAGGTCTGGGGCCAACGTCCTGACTTTC.

This rearrangement joins TRBV10-3 to TRBJ2-6; 12 nucleotides align to TRBD1. The CDR3 loop spans 16 amino acids. Looked up from germline, CDR1 is ENHRY and CDR2 is SYGVKD. J gave up 2 bases and V 6 bases, and 2 bases lay outside the gene matches. CDR3: CAIRGTGGAGANVLTF. CDR3 DNA sequence: TGTGCCATCAGGGGGACAGGGGGCGCTGGGGCCAACGTCCTGACTTTC.

The chain couples TRBV5-6 to TRBJ2-1; weak D call: TRBD2 (5 bases). Germline V gene sequence: CDR1 SGHDT, CDR2 YYEEEE. CDR3 length equals 11 residues. V lost 7 bases and J lost 12, with 14 bases in between. The CDR3 loop reads CASASGSVQFF. CDR3 nucleotide sequence: TGTGCCAGCGCCTCGGGGAGTGTGCAGTTCTTC.

The chain couples TRBV27 to TRBJ2-3; D gene uncertain. CDR3 length: 13 residues. Germline assignment: CDR1 MNHEY and CDR2 SMNVEV (reference sequence). V was cut by 2 bases and J by 2 bases, with 5 bases left in between. Written as DNA, the CDR3 is TGTGCCAGCAGTTTAGTTTACACAGATACGCAGTATTTT. This translates into CASSLVYTDTQYF.

The chain recombines TRBV5-1 with TRBJ1-1, with 7 bases that match TRBD1. The V gene end was trimmed by 6 bases and the J gene end by 1 base; junction bases not matched to a gene: 12. Germline V CDR1 and CDR2: SGHRS, YFSETQ. This CDR3 spans 16 amino acids. In DNA form, the CDR3 reads TGCGCCAGCACCATATTCCCGACAGGGTCGAACACTGAAGCTTTCTTT. The encoded protein is CASTIFPTGSNTEAFF. Variable domain in full (rest from reference TRBV5-1 and TRBJ1-1): KAGVTQTPRYLIKTRGQQVTLSCSPISGHRSVSWYQQTPGQGLQFLFEYFSETQRNKGNFPGRFSGRQFSNSRSEMNVSTLELGDSALYLCASTIFPTGSNTEAFFGQGTRLTVV.

The chain carries TRBV29-1 and TRBJ2-1; D is possibly TRBD1 (5 bases). This CDR3 has 15 amino acids. Germline V lookup: CDR1 SQVTM, CDR2 ANQGSEA. The V end was cut by 5 bases, the J end by 0 bases, with 14 bases between. CDR3 nucleotide sequence: TGCAGCGTTTACAGGTCCTCAAGCTCCTACAATGAGCAGTTCTTC. Protein: CSVYRSSSSYNEQFF.

The rearrangement joins TRBV28 to TRBJ2-7; D gene uncertain. The V gene lost 3 bases and the J gene lost 0 bases, with 6 bases spanning the gap. Germline V gene sequence: CDR1 MDHEN, CDR2 SYDVKM. The CDR3 runs 13 residues. The DNA of the CDR3 is TGTGCCAGCAGTTTTTACGGCTCCTACGAGCAGTACTTC. This codes for CASSFYGSYEQYF.

The gene calls are TRBV5-1 and TRBJ1-1; possible D gene TRBD1, 5 bases. CDR1 and CDR2 (germline): SGHRS, YFSETQ. CDR3 length equals 15 residues. Trimming pared 1 base from V and 2 bases from J, leaving 12 bases between. CDR3 in DNA: TGCGCCAGCAGCTTGACATTACAGGTAAACACTGAAGCTTTCTTT. Protein sequence: CASSLTLQVNTEAFF.

The J gene is TRBJ2-3, the V gene TRBV6-5, with 7 bases lining up with TRBD1. Looked up from germline, CDR1 is MNHEY and CDR2 is SVGAGI. With V trimmed by 5 bases and J by 3 bases, 5 bases remained unmatched. The CDR3 has 14 residues. The CDR3 protein is CASSPRTGTDTQYF. DNA for the CDR3: TGTGCCAGCAGTCCACGGACAGGTACAGATACGCAGTATTTT.